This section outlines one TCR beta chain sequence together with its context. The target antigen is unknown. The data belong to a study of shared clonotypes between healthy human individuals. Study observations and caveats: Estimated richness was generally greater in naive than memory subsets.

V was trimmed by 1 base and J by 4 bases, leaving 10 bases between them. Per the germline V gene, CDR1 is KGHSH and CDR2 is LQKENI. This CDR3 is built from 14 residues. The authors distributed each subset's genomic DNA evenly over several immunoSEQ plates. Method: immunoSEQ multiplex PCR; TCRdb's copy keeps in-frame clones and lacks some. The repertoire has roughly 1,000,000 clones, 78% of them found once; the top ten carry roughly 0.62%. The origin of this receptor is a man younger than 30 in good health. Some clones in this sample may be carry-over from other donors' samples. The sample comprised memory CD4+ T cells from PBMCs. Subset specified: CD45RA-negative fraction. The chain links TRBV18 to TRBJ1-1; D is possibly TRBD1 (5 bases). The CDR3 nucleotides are TGTGCCAGCTCACCACAATGGGGGGGCACTGAAGCTTTCTTT. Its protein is CASSPQWGGTEAFF.